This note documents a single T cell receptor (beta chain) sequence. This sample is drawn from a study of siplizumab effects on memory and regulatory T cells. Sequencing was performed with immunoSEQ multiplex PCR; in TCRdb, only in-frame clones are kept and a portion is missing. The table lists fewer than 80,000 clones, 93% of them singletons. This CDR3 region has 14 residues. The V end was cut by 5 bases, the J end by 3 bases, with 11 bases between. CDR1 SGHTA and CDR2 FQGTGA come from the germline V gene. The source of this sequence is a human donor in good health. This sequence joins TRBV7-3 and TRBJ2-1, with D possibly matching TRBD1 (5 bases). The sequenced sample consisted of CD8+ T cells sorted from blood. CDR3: CASSQDTNYNEQFF. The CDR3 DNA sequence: TGTGCCAGCAGCCAGGACACAAACTACAATGAGCAGTTCTTC. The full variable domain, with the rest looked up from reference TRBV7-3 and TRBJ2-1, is GAGVSQTPSNKVTEKGKYVELRCDPISGHTALYWYRQSLGQGPEFLIYFQGTGAADDSGLPNDRFFAVRPEGSVSTLKIQRTERGDSAVYLCASSQDTNYNEQFFGPGTRLTVL.